The 15 T cell receptor beta chains presented below share a single source sample, sequenced in a study of identifying expanded T cells in peripheral blood. The table came from immunoSEQ multiplex PCR; TCRdb's copy has only in-frame clones and leaves some out. The sample has 90,000 to 95,000 clones; 88% are singletons. Source material: blood. These receptors were collected from a person between 18 and 69 years old in good health.

The V call is TRBV9, the J call TRBJ2-7, with unresolved D. CDR1 is SGDLS, CDR2 YYNGEE, per germline. V lost 4 bases and J 1 base, leaving 9 bases between the germline ends. This CDR3 spans 13 amino acids. CDR3 DNA sequence: TGTGCCAGCAGCCCCCGGACGTCCTACGAGCAGTACTTC. Its protein is CASSPRTSYEQYF.

The chain employs TRBV7-3 and TRBJ2-2; the match to TRBD2 covers 10 bases. Germline-derived CDR1 and CDR2 are SGHTA and FQGTGA. This CDR3 has 15 residues. V lost 4 bases to trimming and J lost 7 bases; unmatched junction nucleotides: 6. In DNA, the CDR3 is TGTGCCAGCAGCTCCAGCGGGAGGGGGAGCGGGGAGCTGTTTTTT. As protein: CASSSSGRGSGELFF.

V is TRBV7-8 and J is TRBJ2-2; TRBD2 might be the D (6 bases). Deletions cut 5 bases from V and 0 bases from J, with 10 bases between. The length of the CDR3 is 15 residues. The germline CDR1 and CDR2 sequences are SGHVS and FQNEAQ. In nucleotides, the CDR3 is TGTGCCAGCAGCCCGGGACTCGCGAACACCGGGGAGCTGTTTTTT. Translation: CASSPGLANTGELFF.

This clone is a singleton in its sample. This chain connects TRBV9 to TRBJ2-7; 7 positions agree with TRBD2. The CDR3 spans 17 residues. The trim removed 4 bases at V and 5 bases at J, leaving 18 bases unmatched. The germline V gene has CDR1 SGDLS and CDR2 YYNGEE. CDR3 DNA sequence: TGTGCCAGCAGCCCTAGCGGCGGTTTGTTTAGTCGGAACGAGCAGTACTTC. Its translation: CASSPSGGLFSRNEQYF.

The genes are TRBV2 and TRBJ1-3; 8 bases are shared with TRBD1. This CDR3 spans 15 amino acids. Germline CDR1 is SNHLY and CDR2 is FYNNEI. The J segment lost 4 bases and the V segment lost 7 bases, leaving 9 bases of the junction unmatched. In nucleotides, the CDR3 is TGTGCCAGCACTGGACAGGGCGGCCTAGGAAACACCATATATTTT. It encodes CASTGQGGLGNTIYF.

This chain joins TRBV19 and TRBJ1-2; perhaps TRBD1 as D (6 bases). The CDR3 length is 14 residues. Germline lookup yields CDR1 LNHDA and CDR2 SQIVND (reference sequence). Deletions cut 4 bases from V and 5 bases from J, with 14 bases between. CDR3 residues: CASSTQDRSYGYTF. The CDR3 nucleotides are TGTGCCAGTAGTACCCAGGACAGAAGTTATGGCTACACCTTC.

The chain carries TRBV5-4 and TRBJ2-5; 8 bases line up with TRBD1. This CDR3 has 15 amino acids. Germline-derived CDR1 and CDR2 are SGHNT and YYREEE (reference sequence). V was clipped by 0 bases and J by 5 bases; unmatched bases: 6. This CDR3 reads CASSLVDRAQETQYF. The CDR3 region has the DNA TGTGCCAGCAGCTTGGTGGACAGGGCTCAGGAGACCCAGTACTTC.

The gene calls are TRBV19 and TRBJ2-4, with D possibly TRBD1 on 6 matching bases. The length of the CDR3 is 16 residues. V lost 6 bases and J lost 3, with 18 bases in between. Germline CDR1 is LNHDA and CDR2 is SQIVND (reference sequence). The chain's CDR3 is CASSPIGTQDKNIQYF. CDR3 nucleotide sequence: TGTGCCAGTAGCCCCATCGGGACACAAGACAAAAACATTCAGTACTTC.

The rearrangement joins TRBV11-2 to TRBJ2-1; D possibly corresponds to TRBD1 (5 bases). Between the trimmed V and J ends, which lost 2 bases and 5 bases, there was a span of 19 bases. The germline V gene has CDR1 SGHAT and CDR2 FQNNGV. This CDR3 spans 17 amino acids. CDR3 DNA: TGTGCCAGCAGCTTAAGGCGCCTCCCAGGGTACGACAATGAGCAGTTCTTC. It translates to CASSLRRLPGYDNEQFF.

The rearrangement links TRBV7-9 to TRBJ2-6; the D is unclear. The CDR3 covers 14 residues. CDR1 is SEHNR and CDR2 is FQNEAQ in the germline V gene (reference sequence). Trimming took 8 bases from V and 0 from J, leaving 8 bases between them. CDR3 sequence (DNA): TGTGCCAGCCTGACGGACTCTGGGGCCAACGTCCTGACTTTC. This sequence encodes CASLTDSGANVLTF.

On this clone itself: Other DNA sequences in this sample translate to the same CDR3. J is TRBJ1-1 and V is TRBV5-1, with D uncertain. The CDR3 is 14 amino acids. Trimming removed 2 bases at V and 2 bases at J, with 10 bases between. Germline V gene data show CDR1 as SGHRS and CDR2 as YFSETQ. CDR3 in amino acids: CASSFGQTNTEAFF. CDR3 nucleotides: TGCGCCAGCAGCTTTGGGCAGACAAACACTGAAGCTTTCTTT.

Only a few counts were recorded for this clone. The rearrangement links TRBV6-1 to TRBJ2-3, with D perhaps matching TRBD2 (6 bases). CDR1 and CDR2 (germline): MNHNS, SASEGT. The CDR3 loop spans 15 amino acids. The germline V and J ends were trimmed by 3 bases and 2 bases, with 12 bases remaining between them. CDR3 DNA sequence: TGTGCCAGCAGTGAGGGGGACTCCGTCACAGATACGCAGTATTTT. Protein sequence: CASSEGDSVTDTQYF.

This chain joins TRBV30 and TRBJ1-1; D is unclear. CDR1 and CDR2 (germline): GTSNPN, SVGIG (reference sequence). The CDR3 spans 13 residues. V was trimmed by 8 bases and J by 0 bases, leaving 13 bases between them. CDR3 nucleotides: TGTGCCATGCGGCAGGTTTTGAACACTGAAGCTTTCTTT. Protein: CAMRQVLNTEAFF.

This chain links TRBV4-1 with TRBJ1-5; D gene ambiguous. Trimming removed 6 bases from V and 0 bases from J, with 12 bases in between. This CDR3 region has 15 residues. CDR1 and CDR2 from the germline V gene are MGHRA and YSYEKL. In DNA form, the CDR3 reads TGCGCCAGCAGGGAACAGCTGAATAGCAATCAGCCCCAGCATTTT. This codes for CASREQLNSNQPQHF.

This clone has only one observation. This sequence joins TRBV5-1 and TRBJ1-2; possible D gene TRBD1, 6 bases. V was pared by 2 bases and J by 4 bases, with 15 bases between. CDR1 and CDR2 from the germline V gene are SGHRS and YFSETQ. The CDR3 consists of 15 residues. The CDR3 protein is CASSFKGGGIYGYTF. CDR3 nucleotides: TGCGCCAGCAGCTTTAAGGGGGGCGGTATCTATGGCTACACCTTC.